This entry is about one T cell receptor (beta chain). Per germline, CDR1 SGHVS and CDR2 FNYEAQ. CDR3 length equals 15 residues. Trimming pared 5 bases from V and 1 base from J, leaving 11 bases between. The second PCR ran roughly 6 to 11 cycles with a sample-barcoded 5' primer and J-beta primers. TCRdb re-analysed the 5' RACE reads in MiXCR, keeping a single row per CDR3 protein. This table has roughly 570,000 distinct CDR3 sequences, 25% to 30% appearing once. These data belong to a study of blood T cells in healthy people across ages. The specimen was blood. The V gene is TRBV7-6, the J gene TRBJ2-2; the D is unclear. This sequence was found in a woman in her 70s in good health. The CDR3 reads CASSAVWVNTGELFF. For the CDR3, the DNA is TGTGCCAGCAGCGCAGTTTGGGTGAACACCGGGGAGCTGTTTTTT.